This T cell receptor (beta chain) appears in the sequencing data of a study of cytomegalovirus exposure and HLA in healthy donors. Overall study findings and caveats: When the data were analyzed later, several of the most significant clusters appeared to be linked to common viral pathogens.

Regarding this clone: Its specificity is unknown.

Amplification used 60 Vbeta primers and 13 Jbeta primers. Clones were sequenced by immunoSEQ multiplex PCR, and TCRdb holds only the in-frame ones, with some missing. The sample lists fewer than 90,000 clones; about 80% were seen once. Trimming took 5 bases from V and 4 from J, leaving 15 bases between them. The germline V gene encodes CDR1 MNHEY and CDR2 SVGAGI. The CDR3 runs to 15 residues. The V and J genes are TRBV6-5 and TRBJ1-3; a weak D match, TRBD1 (6 bases). The origin of this receptor is a female donor in good health and CMV-seronegative. The sequenced sample was PBMCs. The CDR3 loop is CASSQPITGGNTIYF. For the CDR3, the DNA is TGTGCCAGCAGTCAACCAATCACAGGGGGAAACACCATATATTTT.